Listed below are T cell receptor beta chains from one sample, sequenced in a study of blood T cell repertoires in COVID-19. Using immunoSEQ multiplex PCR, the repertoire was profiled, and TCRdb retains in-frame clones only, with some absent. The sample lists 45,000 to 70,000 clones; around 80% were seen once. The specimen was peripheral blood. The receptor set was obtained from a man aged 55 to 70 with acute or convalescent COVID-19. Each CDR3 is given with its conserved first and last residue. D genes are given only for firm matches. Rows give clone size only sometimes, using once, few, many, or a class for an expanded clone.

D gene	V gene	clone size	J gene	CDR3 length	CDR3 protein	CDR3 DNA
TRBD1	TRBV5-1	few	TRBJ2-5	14	CASSLLGQQETQYF	TGCGCCAGCAGCTTATTGGGACAGCAAGAGACCCAGTACTTC
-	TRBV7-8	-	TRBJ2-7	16	CASSLQGTLSSYEQYF	TGTGCCAGCAGCTTGCAGGGCACCCTAAGCTCCTACGAGCAGTACTTC
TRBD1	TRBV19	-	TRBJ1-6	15	CASSTQGVSDSPLHF	TGTGCCAGTAGTACTCAGGGGGTAAGCGATTCACCCCTCCACTTT
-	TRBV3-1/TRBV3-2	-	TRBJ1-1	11	CATRRDTEAFF	TGTGCCACCCGACGGGACACTGAAGCTTTCTTT
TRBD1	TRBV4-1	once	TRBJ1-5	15	CASSRRDREVQPQHF	TGCGCCAGCAGCCGAAGGGACAGGGAGGTTCAGCCCCAGCATTTT
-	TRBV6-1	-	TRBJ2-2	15	CASSEAARATGELFF	TGTGCCAGCAGTGAAGCCGCCAGGGCCACCGGGGAGCTGTTTTTT
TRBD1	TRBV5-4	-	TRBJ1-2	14	CASSGTGGLGGYTF	TGTGCCAGCAGCGGGACAGGGGGCCTCGGTGGCTACACCTTC
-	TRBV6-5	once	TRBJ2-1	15	CASMKTLTSYNEQFF	TGTGCCAGCATGAAGACATTGACCTCCTACAATGAGCAGTTCTTC
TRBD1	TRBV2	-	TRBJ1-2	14	CASRQQGVNYGYTF	TGTGCCAGCCGACAACAGGGGGTTAACTATGGCTACACCTTC
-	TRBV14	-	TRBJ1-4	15	CASSQVIGANEKLFF	TGTGCCAGCAGCCAAGTAATCGGAGCTAATGAAAAACTGTTTTTT
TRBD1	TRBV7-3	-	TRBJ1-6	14	CASSVGGRDSPLHF	TGTGCCAGCAGCGTAGGGGGCAGAGATTCACCCCTCCACTTT
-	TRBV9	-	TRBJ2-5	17	CASSEGSVGGPRETQYF	TGTGCCAGCAGCGAGGGGTCGGTGGGGGGGCCCCGGGAGACCCAGTACTTC
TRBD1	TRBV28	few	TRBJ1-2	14	CASSPGQGARGYTF	TGTGCCAGCAGCCCGGGACAGGGGGCGCGTGGCTACACCTTC
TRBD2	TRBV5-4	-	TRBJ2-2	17	CASSRTSGGADTGELFF	TGTGCCAGCAGCCGGACTAGCGGGGGGGCAGACACCGGGGAGCTGTTTTTT
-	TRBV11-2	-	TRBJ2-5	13	CASSLALQETQYF	TGTGCCAGCAGCTTAGCCCTCCAAGAGACCCAGTACTTC
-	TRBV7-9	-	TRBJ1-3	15	CASSLARISGNTIYF	TGTGCCAGCAGCTTAGCGAGGATATCTGGAAACACCATATATTTT